The 12 T cell receptor beta chains below come from one sample, sequenced in a study of blood T cells in healthy people across ages (dated by TCRdb to about 2015). Preparation of the library involved 5' RACE. Reads for this sample came from an Illumina HiSeq 2500. A second about 7 to 11 cycle PCR used a sample-barcoded 5' primer and a J-beta primer mix. Through fastp at Q25 and MiXCR, TCRdb rebuilt clones from the public reads, retaining in-frame beta chains. All rows with the same CDR3 protein become a single entry with the most common DNA and genes. In this sample the table shows hundreds of thousands of distinct CDR3 sequences, more than 55% of which occur a single time. The ten largest clones add up to approximately 24% of the sample. Source material: blood. The receptors come from a middle-aged man in good health.

The DNA of the CDR3 is TGTGCCAGCAGTCCTCGCACCGGGAAGCTAGCCAAAAACATTCAGTACTTC. As protein: CASSPRTGKLAKNIQYF. The chain joins TRBV12-3 or TRBV12-4 to TRBJ2-4; D is possibly TRBD2 (5 bases). CDR3 length: 17 residues. V lost 5 bases and J 0 bases, leaving 17 bases between the germline ends.

This rearrangement joins TRBV15 to TRBJ2-3; D is possibly TRBD1 (6 bases). V was shortened by 5 bases and J by 3 bases, with 15 bases between the two germline ends. The CDR3 extends over 15 amino acids. Germline V gene data show CDR1 as LNHNV and CDR2 as YYDKDF (reference sequence). CDR3 protein: CATSETGRGTDTQYF. The CDR3 nucleotides read TGTGCCACCAGCGAAACAGGGCGAGGGACAGATACGCAGTATTTT.

This clonotype was recorded only once. The chain combines TRBV28 with TRBJ1-5, with D perhaps TRBD1 (5 bases). This CDR3 has 19 residues. Germline V lookup: CDR1 MDHEN, CDR2 SYDVKM. V lost 4 bases and J 7 bases, leaving 29 bases between the germline ends. CDR3 in amino acids: CASSWGLATVSPLGQPQHF. In DNA form, the CDR3 reads TGTGCCAGCAGTTGGGGATTAGCGACAGTCTCCCCCCTGGGGCAGCCCCAGCATTTT.

The CDR3 here is CSVDRGLNTEAFF. The CDR3 region has the DNA TGCAGCGTTGATCGGGGGCTGAACACTGAAGCTTTCTTT. This chain connects TRBV29-1 to TRBJ1-1; D may be TRBD1 (6 bases). CDR3 length equals 13 residues. Looked up from germline, CDR1 is SQVTM and CDR2 is ANQGSEA. V gave up 3 bases and J gave up 0 bases, with 8 bases separating them.

This clonotype was detected a few times. The chain is built from TRBV7-9 and TRBJ1-5, with D uncertain. CDR3 length: 12 amino acids. Trimming took 1 base from V and 7 from J, leaving 5 bases between them. Germline V CDR1 and CDR2: SEHNR, FQNEAQ (reference sequence). This CDR3 reads CASSLGLQPQHF. DNA for the CDR3: TGTGCCAGCAGCTTAGGACTCCAGCCCCAGCATTTT.

In its sample, this clonotype was seen a few times. This sequence joins TRBV2 and TRBJ2-7; D gene unclear. The CDR3 is made up of 15 amino acids. V was cut by 1 base and J by 2 bases, with 12 bases left in between. The V gene's germline CDR1 is SNHLY and CDR2 FYNNEI. Written as DNA, the CDR3 is TGTGCCAGCAGTGAAGGCTCACCGCCAACCTACGAGCAGTACTTC. Residues: CASSEGSPPTYEQYF. Drawing the rest from reference TRBV2 and TRBJ2-7, the complete variable domain is EPEVTQTPSHQVTQMGQEVILRCVPISNHLYFYWYRQILGQKVEFLVSFYNNEISEKSEIFDDQFSVERPDGSNFTLKIRSTKLEDSAMYFCASSEGSPPTYEQYFGPGTRLTVT.

The chain has TRBV18 and TRBJ2-4, with 7 bases fitting TRBD1. The CDR3 spans 16 residues. The germline V gene has CDR1 KGHSH and CDR2 LQKENI. The V segment lost 5 bases and the J segment 5 bases; nucleotides outside the gene matches: 12. This CDR3 reads CASSFLAPGQQNIQYF. CDR3 nucleotides: TGTGCCAGCTCATTCCTCGCACCGGGACAGCAAAACATTCAGTACTTC.

V is TRBV7-3 and J is TRBJ2-3; TRBD2 matches 7 bases. Per the germline V gene, CDR1 is SGHTA and CDR2 is FQGTGA. This CDR3 is 16 amino acids long. Trimming at V came to 4 bases and at J to 1 base, leaving 8 bases not matched to a gene. The CDR3 DNA sequence: TGTGCCAGCAGCTCTACAGCGGGGCCGGGCACAGATACGCAGTATTTT. Protein product: CASSSTAGPGTDTQYF.

CDR3 nucleotide sequence: TGTGCCAGCAGCCAAGACTATCAAAGGCAAGAGACCCAGTACTTC. Translation gives CASSQDYQRQETQYF. The genes are TRBV3-1 and TRBJ2-5; D is unresolved. Germline CDR1 is LGHDT and CDR2 is YNNKEL (reference sequence). The CDR3 spans 15 residues. The V end was cut by 0 bases, the J end by 2 bases, with 10 bases between.

V and J are TRBV13 and TRBJ2-3; 10 nucleotides agree with TRBD1. CDR3 size: 16 residues. With 0 bases clipped from V and 4 bases from J, the junction kept 4 bases outside the gene matches. CDR1 is PRHDT and CDR2 is FYEKMQ in the germline V gene (reference sequence). For the CDR3, the DNA is TGTGCCAGCAGCTTAGGCCCCGGACAGGGGGCAGATACGCAGTATTTT. It codes for CASSLGPGQGADTQYF.

This chain links TRBV18 with TRBJ2-7; TRBD1 agrees at 9 bases. The closer fit of TRBJ2-5 to the DNA end suggests the J call may be wrong. Looked up from germline, CDR1 is KGHSH and CDR2 is LQKENI. This CDR3 region has 16 residues. CDR3 DNA sequence: TGTGCCAGCTCACCGATATCCTCGACAGGGGGAGAGACCCAGTACTTC. It translates to CASSPISSTGGETQYF.

This clonotype turned up a few times. The J gene is TRBJ2-5, the V gene TRBV10-3; D is unresolved. The CDR3 spans 13 residues. Trimming stripped 0 bases from V and 5 bases from J, with 7 bases between. Germline V gene lookup returns CDR1 ENHRY and CDR2 SYGVKD. Here the CDR3 reads CAISESTWETQYF. The CDR3 nucleotides read TGTGCCATCAGTGAGTCCACATGGGAGACCCAGTACTTC.